Presented here are 26 T cell receptor beta chains from one specimen sequenced in a study of regulatory T cells in long-lasting Graves disease. With iRepertoire HTBI primers and Arm-PCR of CDR3 regions, TCR beta libraries were built. One entry per CDR3 protein results from TCRdb running MiXCR on the multiplex PCR reads. The sample carries some 430,000 distinct CDR3 sequences, 20% to 25% recorded once. As to time point: persistent/refractory GD, antithyroid drugs over 5 years with positive TRAb. There was RNA extracted from PBMCs, and the TCR library was made from it. Here the sequenced sample was peripheral blood mononuclear cells (PBMCs), taken when the disease was refractory, from a patient treated with antithyroid drugs. The receptors derive from a female donor with Graves disease.

The J gene is TRBJ1-2, the V gene TRBV29-1; 10 positions match TRBD1. J gave up 7 bases and V 1 base, and 3 bases lay outside the gene matches. This CDR3 region has 13 residues. CDR1 SQVTM and CDR2 ANQGSEA come from the germline V gene. CDR3 DNA sequence: TGCAGCGTTGAAGGACAGGGGGCGCTTGGCTACACCTTC. Residues: CSVEGQGALGYTF.

The V gene is TRBV7-9, the J gene TRBJ2-1; 7 bases agree with TRBD2. This CDR3 is 13 amino acids long. V trimming: 4 bases; J trimming: 13 bases; junction bases outside the gene matches: 10. CDR1 SEHNR and CDR2 FQNEAQ come from the germline V gene (reference sequence). CDR3 coding DNA: TGTGCCAGCAGCTCCTTAGCGGGCCCTCAACAGTTCTTC. This gives the protein CASSSLAGPQQFF.

This clonotype turned up a few times. This chain connects TRBV6-1 to TRBJ1-3; the D is unclear. Trimming pared 6 bases from V and 4 bases from J, leaving 4 bases between. Germline-derived CDR1 and CDR2 are MNHNS and SASEGT. The CDR3 is 11 amino acids. CDR3: CASRDGNTIYF. Written as DNA, the CDR3 is TGTGCCAGCAGGGACGGAAACACCATATATTTT.

This sequence joins TRBV6-2 or TRBV6-3 and TRBJ2-5; D could derive from TRBD1 or TRBD2 (5 bases each). In germline, CDR1 is MNHEY, CDR2 SVGEGT. Trimming took off 6 bases at V and 4 bases at J, with 15 bases between the two ends. This CDR3 comprises 14 residues. The DNA for the CDR3 is TGTGCCAGCAGCCACGAGGGGTTACGAGAGACCCAGTACTTC. Its translation: CASSHEGLRETQYF.

The V and J genes are TRBV7-9 and TRBJ1-1; D is ambiguous. The CDR3 totals 15 residues. The V end lost 5 bases, the J end lost 0 bases, and 13 bases lay between the germline ends. Germline CDR1 reads SEHNR; CDR2 reads FQNEAQ (reference sequence). The DNA of the CDR3 is TGTGCCAGCAGCCCGATTTGGCCCATGAACACTGAAGCTTTCTTT. This encodes CASSPIWPMNTEAFF.

This chain joins TRBV7-9 and TRBJ2-5; D uncertain. Germline lookup yields CDR1 SEHNR and CDR2 FQNEAQ (reference sequence). This CDR3 is 16 amino acids long. V was clipped by 0 bases and J by 2 bases, with 13 bases between them. The CDR3 bases are TGTGCCAGCAGCTTAGCTTCTACGGGCCGACAAGAGACCCAGTACTTC. Translation: CASSLASTGRQETQYF.

This clonotype was detected ten times or more. This chain joins TRBV29-1 and TRBJ1-2; D possibly corresponds to TRBD1 (6 bases). V was pared by 4 bases and J by 6 bases, with 9 bases between. CDR3 length: 11 residues. Germline V CDR1 and CDR2: SQVTM, ANQGSEA. This chain's CDR3 is CSVGRQDGYTF. The CDR3, as DNA: TGCAGCGTTGGGAGACAGGATGGCTACACCTTC.

The rearrangement links TRBV29-1 to TRBJ1-1; D not resolved. In germline, CDR1 is SQVTM, CDR2 ANQGSEA. The CDR3 extends over 13 amino acids. Deletions cut 7 bases from V and 0 bases from J, with 12 bases between. The CDR3 sequence: CSGRHSMNTEAFF. Written as DNA, the CDR3 is TGCAGCGGCAGACACAGCATGAACACTGAAGCTTTCTTT.

About this clonotype: A clone one base away is much larger, so this may be a read error. CDR3 DNA: TGTGCCAGCAGTTGGGACAGCGGGAAAAGGACCCAGTACTTC. Encoded protein: CASSWDSGKRTQYF. The chain couples TRBV28 to TRBJ2-5, with D tentatively TRBD1 or TRBD2 (7 bases each). Germline V gives CDR1 MDHEN, CDR2 SYDVKM. The V end was cut by 4 bases, the J end by 7 bases, with 16 bases between. The length of the CDR3 is 14 residues.

This clonotype has a handful of counts. The chain carries TRBV29-1 and TRBJ1-2, with a weak D call TRBD1 (5 bases). Germline lookup yields CDR1 SQVTM and CDR2 ANQGSEA. Trimming cost V 6 bases and J 4 bases, with 12 bases left between them. CDR3 length equals 12 residues. DNA of the CDR3: TGCAGCGTAGAGCAGGGAACCTATGGCTACACCTTC. Translated: CSVEQGTYGYTF.

V is TRBV5-4 and J is TRBJ1-1; D is possibly TRBD1 (5 bases). The CDR3 sequence is 14 residues long. CDR1 and CDR2 (germline): SGHNT, YYREEE (reference sequence). V was cut by 5 bases and J by 0 bases, with 11 bases left in between. The CDR3 DNA sequence: TGTGCCAGCAGAGCCGGGACCATGAACACTGAAGCTTTCTTT. It specifies CASRAGTMNTEAFF. Based on the CDR3 plus reference TRBV5-4 and TRBJ1-1, the full variable domain is ETGVTQSPTHLIKTRGQQVTLRCSSQSGHNTVSWYQQALGQGPQFIFQYYREEENGRGNFPPRFSGLQFPNYSSELNVNALELDDSALYLCASRAGTMNTEAFFGQGTRLTVV.

This CDR3 reads CASNEGPPYRGRIGENTIYF. CDR3 sequence (DNA): TGCGCCAGCAACGAGGGGCCACCCTACAGGGGGAGAATTGGTGAAAACACCATATATTTT. The chain employs TRBV5-1 and TRBJ1-3; 8 bases align to TRBD1. J was trimmed by 6 bases and V by 6 bases; bases with no gene match: 26. Germline-derived CDR1 and CDR2 are SGHRS and YFSETQ. The length of the CDR3 is 20 residues.

Many counts were recorded for this clonotype. The rearrangement joins TRBV7-9 to TRBJ1-5; possible D gene TRBD1, 5 bases. Germline V lookup: CDR1 SEHNR, CDR2 FQNEAQ (reference sequence). V lost 5 bases, J lost 9 bases, and 20 bases lay in between. CDR3 size: 15 residues. For the CDR3, the DNA is TGTGCCAGCAGCCAAGGGACGTCGCGGGGTTGGCCCCAGCATTTT. Protein: CASSQGTSRGWPQHF.

The chain recombines TRBV30 with TRBJ2-2; D is unclear. Germline V gives CDR1 GTSNPN, CDR2 SVGIG (reference sequence). The CDR3 is 13 residues long. Trimming took off 3 bases at V and 6 bases at J, with 11 bases between the two ends. The CDR3 is CAWRSLSPGELFF. In nucleotides, the CDR3 is TGTGCCTGGAGGAGTCTAAGTCCCGGGGAGCTGTTTTTT.

In this sample, this clonotype turned up a few times. This may come from a read error, since a much larger clone is one base off. The chain couples TRBV28 to TRBJ2-7; 8 bases fit TRBD1. The germline CDR1 and CDR2 sequences are MDHEN and SYDVKM. The ends lost 6 bases at V and 6 bases at J; junction bases unmatched: 7. CDR3 length equals 13 residues. For the CDR3, the DNA is TGTGCCAGCAGATCCGGACAGGGCGGCGAGCAGTACTTC. It encodes CASRSGQGGEQYF.

This clonotype was found many times. The gene calls are TRBV5-1 and TRBJ2-1, with 9 bases aligning to TRBD1. With 7 bases clipped from V and 4 bases from J, the junction kept 9 bases outside the gene matches. Germline V CDR1 and CDR2: SGHRS, YFSETQ. The CDR3 spans 15 residues. In DNA form, the CDR3 reads TGCGCCAGCTGTTGGCTAGGACAGGGGTACAATGAGCAGTTCTTC. This gives the protein CASCWLGQGYNEQFF.

This clonotype was detected ten times or more. V and J are TRBV29-1 and TRBJ2-7, with 9 bases fitting TRBD1. V dropped 7 bases and J dropped 2; count of bases not matched to a gene: 6. Germline V gene data show CDR1 as SQVTM and CDR2 as ANQGSEA. The CDR3 runs 13 residues. The DNA of the CDR3 is TGCAGCGCCTTGGACAGGGGCCCCTACGAGCAGTACTTC. It is translated as CSALDRGPYEQYF.

A remark on this clonotype: A junction boundary mismatches the germline segment, possibly from a read error. This sequence joins TRBV29-1 and TRBJ1-2, with TRBD1 matching 9 bases. The CDR3 extends over 14 amino acids. CDR1 and CDR2 (germline): SQVTM, ANQGSEA. DNA for the CDR3: TGCAGCGTAGAAGACAGGGGGGAACACTATGGCTACACCTTC. Translated: CSVEDRGEHYGYTF.

This clonotype was counted ten times or more. This sequence joins TRBV5-6 and TRBJ2-5; D tentatively fits TRBD1 or TRBD2 (6 bases each). V was cut by 2 bases and J by 3 bases, with 11 bases left in between. The CDR3 runs 14 residues. The germline V gene has CDR1 SGHDT and CDR2 YYEEEE. In DNA form, the CDR3 reads TGTGCCAGCAGCTTTACGGGGGCAAAAGAGACCCAGTACTTC. This encodes CASSFTGAKETQYF.

This sequence joins TRBV11-1 and TRBJ1-2; TRBD1 matches 7 bases. Trimming took 3 bases from V and 13 from J; bases not matched to a gene: 5. The CDR3 is 11 residues long. Germline CDR1 SGHAT, CDR2 FQDESV (reference sequence). In DNA form, the CDR3 reads TGTGCCAGCAGCTTCGGACAGGTCGCCACCTTC. Its protein product is CASSFGQVATF.

This clonotype occurred a few times. V is TRBV29-1 and J is TRBJ1-1, with TRBD1 as a possible D gene (5 bases). Trimming cost V 7 bases and J 7 bases, with 16 bases left between them. This CDR3 contains 12 residues. Germline CDR1 is SQVTM and CDR2 is ANQGSEA. The CDR3 loop reads CSALRDSGEAFF. The CDR3, as DNA: TGCAGCGCCCTGAGGGACTCGGGTGAAGCTTTCTTT. Variable domain in full (rest from reference TRBV29-1 and TRBJ1-1): SAVISQKPSRDICQRGTSLTIQCQVDSQVTMMFWYRQQPGQSLTLIATANQGSEATYESGFVIDKFPISRPNLTFSTLTVSNMSPEDSSIYLCSALRDSGEAFFGQGTRLTVV.

This clonotype was counted many times. This rearrangement joins TRBV6-1 to TRBJ2-5; D not certain. The CDR3 consists of 15 residues. Germline V gene lookup returns CDR1 MNHNS and CDR2 SASEGT. The ends were cut back, 7 bases at V and 5 bases at J, with 20 bases in the middle. Here the CDR3 DNA reads TGTGCCAGCAAGGTGGGCTGGGATAGTCTGGAGACCCAGTACTTC. Its translation is CASKVGWDSLETQYF.

This clonotype was counted at least ten times. The chain couples TRBV7-2 to TRBJ2-7; TRBD2 is a possible D gene (6 bases). This CDR3 is built from 15 residues. From germline, CDR1 is SGHTA and CDR2 FQGNSA. V gave up 2 bases and J gave up 0 bases, with 11 bases separating them. The CDR3 region has the DNA TGTGCCAGCAGCTTAATGGCGGGAAGCTCCTACGAGCAGTACTTC. It specifies CASSLMAGSSYEQYF.

This clonotype occurred many times. The rearrangement links TRBV27 to TRBJ2-7; unclear D gene. The CDR3 runs 14 residues. V lost 5 bases to trimming and J lost 4 bases, with 15 bases between them. CDR1 is MNHEY and CDR2 is SMNVEV in the germline V gene (reference sequence). DNA for the CDR3: TGTGCCAGCAGTCCCTACATTTCGGCGTACGAGCAGTACTTC. Protein sequence: CASSPYISAYEQYF.

The chain combines TRBV3-1 with TRBJ1-4; D not resolved. V lost 1 base, J lost 8 bases, and 5 bases lay in between. CDR1 LGHDT and CDR2 YNNKEL come from the germline V gene (reference sequence). The CDR3 has 12 residues. The CDR3 nucleotides are TGTGCCAGCAGCCAAGGGAGAGAAAAACTGTTTTTT. Translating gives CASSQGREKLFF.

This clonotype was recorded many times. V gene TRBV6-1 combines with J gene TRBJ1-2; D is unclear. Trimming left V 8 bases short and J 3 bases short, with 7 bases between. This CDR3 spans 11 amino acids. Germline V gene data show CDR1 as MNHNS and CDR2 as SASEGT. The CDR3: CASHSDYGYTF. CDR3 bases: TGTGCCAGCCACTCCGACTATGGCTACACCTTC.